The subject of this entry is one T cell receptor beta chain. Its antigen is currently unknown. The data belong to a study of Graves' ophthalmopathy and Graves' hyperthyroidism. General study points: Using a 13-signature model, the authors split ophthalmopathy from stable hyperthyroidism, with roughly 90% sensitivity and around 84% specificity.

The V gene's germline CDR1 is SGHTA and CDR2 FQGNSA. The CDR3 length is 13 residues. Deletions cut 5 bases from V and 8 bases from J, with 16 bases between. Amplified TCR beta CDR3 regions were obtained using RNA transcripts as template. HTBI primers were used in a first-round RT-PCR, which preceded a second-round multiplex PCR. TCRdb analysed the multiplex PCR reads with MiXCR anew, one entry per CDR3 protein. The repertoire consists of around 1,200,000 distinct CDR3 sequences, with about 35% occurring once and the leading ten covering 11%. This receptor was identified in an adult man with Graves' hyperthyroidism. The chain is built from TRBV7-2 and TRBJ2-7, with TRBD2 as a possible D gene (5 bases). Sequenced input: peripheral blood or thyroid tissue (not recorded which). CDR3 sequence reads: CASSPSGGVQQYF. CDR3 sequence (DNA): TGTGCCAGCAGCCCCTCAGGAGGTGTACAGCAGTACTTC.